What follows are 20 T cell receptor beta chains derived from one specimen sequenced in a study of technical replicates of blood from several donors. Profiled with immunoSEQ multiplex PCR; TCRdb holds only in-frame clones, not every one. The data hold over 75,000 clones, with around 97% observed a single time. The material sequenced was T cells isolated from PBMCs. The receptors stem from a human donor in good health.

V is TRBV30 and J is TRBJ1-6, with a tentative D call TRBD1 (6 bases). The CDR3 sequence is 15 residues long. Germline V lookup: CDR1 GTSNPN, CDR2 SVGIG (reference sequence). V was clipped by 2 bases and J by 13 bases, with 21 bases between them. Here the CDR3 DNA reads TGTGCCTGGAGTTCACCAGGACAGCCTTCTGGGCCCCTCCACTTT. As protein: CAWSSPGQPSGPLHF.

The genes are TRBV18 and TRBJ2-7; D perhaps matches TRBD1 (6 bases). From germline, CDR1 is KGHSH and CDR2 LQKENI. The V and J ends lost 6 bases and 0 bases respectively, with 12 bases between them. This CDR3 is 14 amino acids long. The CDR3 is CASSEQGGSYEQYF. Here the CDR3 DNA reads TGTGCCAGCTCGGAGCAAGGGGGCTCCTACGAGCAGTACTTC. The complete variable domain, with remaining parts taken from reference TRBV18 and TRBJ2-7, reads NAGVMQNPRHLVRRRGQEARLRCSPMKGHSHVYWYRQLPEEGLKFMVYLQKENIIDESGMPKERFSAEFPKEGPSILRIQQVVRGDSAAYFCASSEQGGSYEQYFGPGTRLTVT.

This clone was detected only once. V usage is TRBV28 and J usage is TRBJ2-7; 7 bases line up with TRBD1. With 7 bases clipped from V and 1 base from J, the junction kept 7 bases outside the gene matches. CDR1 MDHEN and CDR2 SYDVKM come from the germline V gene. The CDR3 sequence is 14 residues long. CDR3 loop: CASTQGLRSYEQYF. CDR3 DNA: TGTGCCAGCACACAGGGGTTACGTTCCTACGAGCAGTACTTC.

This clone is a singleton in its sample. The chain is built from TRBV28 and TRBJ1-2; no definite D call. The CDR3 length is 12 residues. V lost 2 bases, J lost 4 bases, and 5 bases lay in between. Germline V gene lookup returns CDR1 MDHEN and CDR2 SYDVKM. The CDR3 region is CASSLRGYGYTF. The CDR3 DNA reads as TGTGCCAGCAGTTTACGAGGCTATGGCTACACCTTC.

CDR3 in amino acids: CAWSAPSSGGYEQYF. CDR3 sequence (DNA): TGTGCCTGGAGTGCCCCTAGTTCGGGGGGGTACGAGCAGTACTTC. The chain links TRBV30 to TRBJ2-7; 8 nucleotides line up with TRBD2. This CDR3 is 15 amino acids long. Losses at the gene ends were 1 base for V and 4 bases for J; bases not matched to a gene: 9. Per germline, CDR1 GTSNPN and CDR2 SVGIG (reference sequence).

The rearrangement joins TRBV13 to TRBJ2-3; unclear D gene. Germline CDR1 reads PRHDT; CDR2 reads FYEKMQ (reference sequence). V was pared by 5 bases and J by 6 bases, with 9 bases between. CDR3 length: 12 residues. This CDR3 is CASSRPRDTQYF. The CDR3 DNA sequence: TGTGCCAGCAGCCGCCCCAGGGATACGCAGTATTTT.

CDR3 nucleotide sequence: TGTGCCAGCAGCCCCCGAGCTAGCGGGGAGACCGGGGAGCTGTTTTTT. It codes for CASSPRASGETGELFF. This chain joins TRBV5-4 and TRBJ2-2; 9 bases agree with TRBD2. V trimming: 4 bases; J trimming: 5 bases; junction bases outside the gene matches: 9. The germline gives CDR1 SGHNT, CDR2 YYREEE (reference sequence). The CDR3 extends over 16 amino acids.

The chain employs TRBV4-1 and TRBJ1-1; D gene uncertain. Trimming stripped 4 bases from V and 4 bases from J, with 10 bases between. Germline CDR1 and CDR2: MGHRA and YSYEKL. The CDR3 spans 13 residues. In DNA, the CDR3 is TGCGCCAGCAGCCCGATTGGGAGCACTGAAGCTTTCTTT. This sequence encodes CASSPIGSTEAFF.

The chain links TRBV10-1 to TRBJ2-3, with TRBD2 matching over 14 bases. From germline, CDR1 is WNHNN and CDR2 SYGVQD (reference sequence). This CDR3 has 16 residues. V dropped 2 bases and J dropped 4; count of bases not matched to a gene: 2. The CDR3 loop reads CASSEGTSGGSDTQYF. CDR3 bases: TGCGCCAGCAGTGAGGGGACTAGCGGGGGCTCAGATACGCAGTATTTT.

The V call is TRBV29-1, the J call TRBJ1-4; unclear D gene. Germline V CDR1 and CDR2: SQVTM, ANQGSEA. The CDR3 runs 14 residues. Trimming cost V 0 bases and J 8 bases, with 13 bases left between them. In DNA form, the CDR3 reads TGCAGCGTTGAAGATAGAGGGAAAAGGGAAAAACTGTTTTTT. Translating it yields CSVEDRGKREKLFF.

This sequence joins TRBV7-9 and TRBJ2-5; 8 bases agree with TRBD2. Germline V gene data show CDR1 as SEHNR and CDR2 as FQNEAQ (reference sequence). Trimming removed 2 bases from V and 3 bases from J; junction bases left unmatched: 5. The CDR3 sequence is 15 residues long. This chain's CDR3 is CASSLYRGGKETQYF. DNA for the CDR3: TGTGCCAGCAGCTTATATCGGGGGGGCAAAGAGACCCAGTACTTC.

J is TRBJ2-7 and V is TRBV6-5, with TRBD2 matching over 8 bases. V was pared by 8 bases and J by 3 bases, with 9 bases of the junction left unmatched. In germline, CDR1 is MNHEY, CDR2 SVGAGI. The CDR3 length is 14 residues. Here the CDR3 reads CASGSGSGGYEQYF. The CDR3 DNA is TGTGCCAGCGGAAGCGGGAGTGGGGGCTACGAGCAGTACTTC.

J is TRBJ2-1 and V is TRBV6-1, with 13 bases aligning to TRBD2. Germline assignment: CDR1 MNHNS and CDR2 SASEGT. The trim removed 4 bases at V and 3 bases at J, leaving 3 bases unmatched. The CDR3 is 16 residues long. This CDR3 is CASSGGLAGVYNEQFF. CDR3 nucleotide sequence: TGTGCCAGCAGTGGCGGACTAGCGGGGGTCTACAATGAGCAGTTCTTC.

This chain connects TRBV11-2 to TRBJ1-2; 9 bases map to TRBD1. V was pared by 4 bases and J by 4 bases, with 7 bases of the junction left unmatched. The CDR3 spans 15 residues. The germline gives CDR1 SGHAT, CDR2 FQNNGV. The CDR3 loop is CASSSNRGRGYGYTF. As DNA, the CDR3 is TGTGCCAGCAGCTCAAACAGGGGGCGAGGCTATGGCTACACCTTC. The whole variable domain, remainder taken from reference TRBV11-2 and TRBJ1-2, is EAGVAQSPRYKIIEKRQSVAFWCNPISGHATLYWYQQILGQGPKLLIQFQNNGVVDDSQLPKDRFSAERLKGVDSTLKIQPAKLEDSAVYLCASSSNRGRGYGYTFGSGTRLTVV.

This chain joins TRBV7-9 and TRBJ2-1, with D possibly TRBD2 on 6 matching bases. The V end lost 1 base, the J end lost 7 bases, and 11 bases lay between the germline ends. This CDR3 is built from 14 residues. In germline, CDR1 is SEHNR, CDR2 FQNEAQ (reference sequence). The CDR3 is CASSLVAEGNEQFF. CDR3 bases: TGTGCCAGCAGCTTAGTAGCGGAGGGGAATGAGCAGTTCTTC.

V gene TRBV11-2 combines with J gene TRBJ2-7; 11 bases agree with TRBD2. The ends lost 1 base at V and 3 bases at J; junction bases unmatched: 2. The CDR3 spans 15 residues. The germline V gene encodes CDR1 SGHAT and CDR2 FQNNGV. The chain's CDR3 is CASSLGLAGGYEQYF. The CDR3 coding sequence is TGTGCCAGCAGCTTAGGTCTAGCGGGAGGCTACGAGCAGTACTTC.

The chain links TRBV21-1 to TRBJ2-6; the table's D call, TRBD2, has no DNA check behind it. TRBV21-1 is a documented pseudogene. The CDR3 loop spans 15 amino acids. CDR3 residues: CASSKARSGANVLTF. CDR3 nucleotide sequence: TGTGCCAGCAGCAAAGCCCGCTCTGGGGCCAACGTCCTGACTTTC.

DNA for the CDR3: TGTGCCAGCGGGACAGGCAACTCTGGGGCCAACGTCCTGACTTTC. It specifies CASGTGNSGANVLTF. The V call is TRBV6-1, the J call TRBJ2-6; 8 bases agree with TRBD1. This CDR3 has 15 amino acids. J was trimmed by 0 bases and V by 8 bases; bases with no gene match: 3. Germline V gene sequence: CDR1 MNHNS, CDR2 SASEGT.

This clone was found a few times. The rearrangement uses TRBV19 and TRBJ1-1; tentatively, D is TRBD1 (6 bases). The CDR3 has 14 residues. V was pared by 2 bases and J by 1 base, with 8 bases between. Germline V gene lookup returns CDR1 LNHDA and CDR2 SQIVND (reference sequence). CDR3 loop: CASSILGQNTEAFF. CDR3 coding DNA: TGTGCCAGTAGTATATTGGGACAGAACACTGAAGCTTTCTTT.

As DNA, the CDR3 is TGTGCCAGTGGACGGGAGGTCTACGAGCAGTACTTC. This codes for CASGREVYEQYF. The genes are TRBV2 and TRBJ2-7, with 7 bases that match TRBD2. Per the germline V gene, CDR1 is SNHLY and CDR2 is FYNNEI. With V trimmed by 9 bases and J by 3 bases, 5 bases remained unmatched. The CDR3 is 12 residues long.